This TCR beta chain originates from a study of naive and memory T cell subsets. Both TRBC1 and TRBC2 were covered by a beta constant-region primer of two equimolar oligonucleotides. TCRdb processed the UMI-ligation and nested PCR reads anew with MiXCR; each CDR3 protein has one entry. The table includes about 85,000 distinct CDR3 sequences, over 10% detected once. Findings and caveats of the study: In naive cells, over 95% of TCR sequences were seen only once.

With respect to this clonotype: Its matching antigen is unknown.

The specimen sequenced was central memory CD4+ T cells from blood. The sequence came from a human donor in good health.

The CDR3 here is CASSLDGNHNEQFF. The CDR3 nucleotides read TGTGCCAGCAGCTTAGACGGGAATCACAATGAGCAGTTCTTC. The chain combines TRBV11-2 with TRBJ2-1; a possible D gene is TRBD2 (5 bases). V lost 0 bases and J lost 5, with 8 bases in between. From germline, CDR1 is SGHAT and CDR2 FQNNGV. The length of the CDR3 is 14 residues.